Below, one TCR beta chain is given with its context. The CDR3 has 16 residues. Germline CDR1 SGDLS, CDR2 YYNGEE. J gave up 2 bases and V 4 bases, and 7 bases lay outside the gene matches. Recruits, aged about 18 to 89 years, lived in 25 or so US areas. The protocol was immunoSEQ multiplex PCR, while the TCRdb copy is restricted to in-frame clones and leaves out a portion. The top ten hold 1.5% to 2% of the sample, which has about 250,000 clones, 86% seen once. This sample is part of a study of blood T cell repertoires in COVID-19. In the study overall: There were acute and convalescent COVID-19 samples, and they came from the United States, Italy and Spain. In each case, the material was cDNA or gDNA derived from T cells, B-cell-depleted T cells, or PBMCs.

The clonotype comes from a middle-aged man who had recovered from COVID-19. Specimen: PBMCs or T cells enriched from blood (not recorded which). The genes are TRBV9 and TRBJ1-3; 9 bases are a match to TRBD1. This CDR3 reads CASSSPGQGAGNTIYF. CDR3 in DNA: TGTGCCAGCAGCTCACCGGGACAGGGAGCTGGAAACACCATATATTTT.